These T cell receptor beta chains were read from a single sample in a study of blood T cell repertoires in COVID-19. Method: immunoSEQ multiplex PCR; TCRdb's copy keeps in-frame clones and lacks some. Of some 49,000 clones in the sample, roughly four fifths are singletons; the top ten hold around 2.7%. The sample taken for sequencing was peripheral blood. The receptors here all came from a woman aged 55-70 years with acute or convalescent COVID-19. Each CDR3 is given with its conserved first and last residue. The order of the fields is CDR3 DNA, CDR3 protein, CDR3 length, clone size, V gene, J gene, D gene. The D gene is left open where the match is weak. Clone sizes are given selectively: once, few, many, or a class where the clone is expanded.

TGTGCCAGCGCCTACTCAGCGGGGTACACAGATACGCAGTATTTT	CASAYSAGYTDTQYF	15	NA	TRBV19	TRBJ2-3	TRBD2
TGTGCCAGCAGCTTAGCTCGACAGTTCAATCAGCCCCAGCATTTT	CASSLARQFNQPQHF	15	few	TRBV7-2	TRBJ1-5	NA
TGTGCCTGGAGTCGACAACGAACGGGGGGCGATGTATATCAGCCCCAGCATTTT	CAWSRQRTGGDVYQPQHF	18	NA	TRBV30	TRBJ1-5	NA
TGTGCCAGTAGTATAGATCAGTTTGGCCTAGCGGGAAGGGATACGCAGTATTTT	CASSIDQFGLAGRDTQYF	18	NA	TRBV19	TRBJ2-3	TRBD2
TGTGCCAGCAGCTCCGACAGGGGTTGGGGCTACACCTTC	CASSSDRGWGYTF	13	NA	TRBV7-8	TRBJ1-2	TRBD1
TGTGCCAGCAGCTTTAAACAGGGGGCCTTTTTTCAGCCCCAGCATTTT	CASSFKQGAFFQPQHF	16	few	TRBV7-2	TRBJ1-5	TRBD1
TGTGCCAGCAGCGATACAGGGTCGGAAGCTTTCTTT	CASSDTGSEAFF	12	NA	TRBV9	TRBJ1-1	NA
TGTGCCAGCAGTGGGAGCAGAGGGAACACCATATATTTT	CASSGSRGNTIYF	13	NA	TRBV2	TRBJ1-3	NA
TGTGCCAGCAGCCCCGGACAGGGTTTCAATCAGCCCCAGCATTTT	CASSPGQGFNQPQHF	15	NA	TRBV3-1/TRBV3-2	TRBJ1-5	TRBD1
TGCAGTGCCGGACAGAACTATGGCTACACCTTC	CSAGQNYGYTF	11	NA	TRBV20-1	TRBJ1-2	NA
TGTGCCAGTAGGCCGGACAGGGTTATGAACACTGAAGCTTTCTTT	CASRPDRVMNTEAFF	15	NA	TRBV7-8	TRBJ1-1	TRBD1
TGTGCCAGCTCACCACGACGGAGCGAAAAACTGTTTTTT	CASSPRRSEKLFF	13	NA	TRBV18	TRBJ1-4	NA
TGTGCCAGCATTGAGATATCTAACTATGGCTACACCTTC	CASIEISNYGYTF	13	few	TRBV7-9	TRBJ1-2	NA
TGTGCCAGCAGTGCTCGACGGGATTTACAGGGCTACACCTTC	CASSARRDLQGYTF	14	NA	TRBV27	TRBJ1-2	NA
TGCGCCAGCAGCTTGGAGCAACAGGGTACTATCCACAATGAGCAGTTCTTC	CASSLEQQGTIHNEQFF	17	NA	TRBV5-1	TRBJ2-1	NA
TGTGCCAGCAGCTCATTACGGACAGACCCTAATGAAAAACTGTTTTTT	CASSSLRTDPNEKLFF	16	NA	TRBV11-1	TRBJ1-4	NA
TGCGCCAGCAGCGACTCGACTAGCGGGAACAATGAGCAGTTCTTC	CASSDSTSGNNEQFF	15	NA	TRBV10-1	TRBJ2-1	TRBD2
TGTGCCAGCTCACCACTAGAGTTCATGAACACTGAAGCTTTCTTT	CASSPLEFMNTEAFF	15	NA	TRBV18	TRBJ1-1	NA
TGTGCCAGCAGCCAACCGGGACAGGGTGACTATGGCTACACCTTC	CASSQPGQGDYGYTF	15	NA	TRBV3-1/TRBV3-2	TRBJ1-2	TRBD1
TGTGCCAGCAGCTTATCAGACTCTGGGGCCAACGTCCTGACTTTC	CASSLSDSGANVLTF	15	few	TRBV11-1	TRBJ2-6	NA
TGTGCCAGCAGCTTAGATCCAGGGGAGGGAGAGACCCAGTACTTC	CASSLDPGEGETQYF	15	NA	TRBV7-8	TRBJ2-5	NA
TGTGCCAGCAGCGTAGGGACAGCCAACACTGAAGCTTTCTTT	CASSVGTANTEAFF	14	NA	TRBV11-2	TRBJ1-1	TRBD1
TGCAGCGTTTATACAGGAAGGGCTAACTATGGCTACACCTTC	CSVYTGRANYGYTF	14	NA	TRBV29-1	TRBJ1-2	NA
TGTGCCTGGATTAAAGCGAACACTGAAGCTTTCTTT	CAWIKANTEAFF	12	NA	TRBV30	TRBJ1-1	NA
TGTGCCAGCAGTTTAAAGAGCAACGGTGAAGCTTTCTTT	CASSLKSNGEAFF	13	NA	TRBV27	TRBJ1-1	NA
TGTGCCAGCAGCCAAGGACTGAACACCGGGGAGCTGTTTTTT	CASSQGLNTGELFF	14	once	TRBV3-1/TRBV3-2	TRBJ2-2	NA
TGTGCCAGTAGTATGAAGCGGGGGGCCACAGATACGCAGTATTTT	CASSMKRGATDTQYF	15	NA	TRBV19	TRBJ2-3	TRBD2
TGTGCCAGCACGGACAGGAGCGGCGGGGAGCTGTTTTTT	CASTDRSGGELFF	13	NA	TRBV6-4	TRBJ2-2	TRBD1
TGCGCCAGCAGTGAGTTTTTAACTAGCGGGGGGACAAAGACCCAGTACTTC	CASSEFLTSGGTKTQYF	17	NA	TRBV10-1	TRBJ2-5	TRBD2
TGTGCCAGCAGCTTAACACAGATCAATGAGCAGTTCTTC	CASSLTQINEQFF	13	NA	TRBV7-3	TRBJ2-1	NA
TGTGCCAGCAGCCCATCGACAGGGGGCCTCCAGCCCCAGCATTTT	CASSPSTGGLQPQHF	15	NA	TRBV9	TRBJ1-5	TRBD1
TGCGCCAGCGAGGACAGACGTACCGGGGAGCTGTTTTTT	CASEDRRTGELFF	13	NA	TRBV5-1	TRBJ2-2	NA
TGTGCCAGCTCAATAGCGGGAGGTGCCGAGCAGTACTTC	CASSIAGGAEQYF	13	NA	TRBV18	TRBJ2-7	TRBD2
TGTGCCAGTAGTACCTCCGGGACATCGGTGGGCAATCAGCCCCAGCATTTT	CASSTSGTSVGNQPQHF	17	NA	TRBV19	TRBJ1-5	NA
TGTGCCACCAGTGATTTCCTTATGGACAGGGCCTTAGGGGATGAGCAGTTCTTC	CATSDFLMDRALGDEQFF	18	once	TRBV24-1	TRBJ2-1	TRBD1
TGTGCCAGCAGCTTAGAGCGGGAGACAGGATCCTATGGCTACACCTTC	CASSLERETGSYGYTF	16	few	TRBV7-9	TRBJ1-2	NA